The entry below gives a single T cell receptor (beta chain) sequence along with its context. The antigen is unknown. This specimen belongs to a study of vaccination and CD4 T cells after COVID-19. The overall study: The study enrolled six male and four female convalescents, two of whom were Hispanic. Overlapping SARS-CoV-2, HCoV-NL63, HCoV-OC43 and HCoV-229E spike peptides were used to stimulate cells.

The ends were cut back, 8 bases at V and 13 bases at J, with 18 bases in the middle. This CDR3 contains 13 residues. Once obtained from cultured CD4+ T cells, the DNA was sequenced using the Oncomine TCR Beta short-read assay. Via MiXCR, TCRdb re-called the PCR reads, giving one row per CDR3 protein. The sample includes more than 13,000 distinct CDR3 sequences, more than 20% of them seen just once. Treatment specified: roughly 10-day PBMC culture with coronavirus spike peptide pools or control peptides (ViraFEST assay). Following expansion of antigen-specific T cells with peptide pools, ViraFEST then sequenced TCRs. Cells received half-medium changes with fresh IL-2 medium on days 3 and 7.

The sample was CD4+ T cells from blood, cultured in vitro, taken after SARS-CoV-2 vaccination. The chain links TRBV12-3 or TRBV12-4 to TRBJ1-6; TRBD1 might be the D (6 bases). The TCR comes from a human donor who had recovered from COVID-19. The CDR3 bases are TGTGCCAGCCGGACAGCCGCCCGTTCTCCCCTCCACTTT. As protein: CASRTAARSPLHF.